Listed here are 6 T cell receptor beta chains from one sample, sequenced in a study of blood T cell repertoires in COVID-19. Measured with immunoSEQ multiplex PCR; TCRdb has only the in-frame clones, and not every one. The top ten hold about 2% of the sample, which has around 260,000 clones, 86% seen once. The sample comprised peripheral blood. The receptors shown here come from a man younger than 40 with active or convalescent COVID-19.

The chain is built from TRBV28 and TRBJ1-5; D not certain. V was clipped by 8 bases and J by 6 bases, with 17 bases between them. Germline CDR1 is MDHEN and CDR2 is SYDVKM. The CDR3 is 14 residues long. CDR3 DNA: TGTGCCAGCCGGGAGCCACCCTTGGCTCAGCCCCAGCATTTT. This sequence encodes CASREPPLAQPQHF.

The J gene is TRBJ2-7, the V gene TRBV4-1; tentatively, D is TRBD1 (6 bases). The CDR3 length is 12 residues. Trimming removed 0 bases at V and 8 bases at J, with 8 bases between. Per the germline V gene, CDR1 is MGHRA and CDR2 is YSYEKL. CDR3: CASSQERGKQYF. The CDR3 nucleotides read TGCGCCAGCAGCCAAGAAAGGGGGAAGCAGTACTTC.

Written as DNA, the CDR3 is TGTGCCAGCAGTGACAGGGGTGGCAATCAGCCCCAGCATTTT. Protein: CASSDRGGNQPQHF. The chain employs TRBV6-4 and TRBJ1-5; D perhaps matches TRBD1 (5 bases). The V end was cut by 2 bases, the J end by 2 bases, with 7 bases between. CDR3 length equals 14 residues. Germline CDR1 reads MRHNA; CDR2 reads SNTAGT.

This chain links TRBV4-3 with TRBJ2-7; D is undetermined. The CDR3 has 13 residues. The germline V gene has CDR1 LGHNA and CDR2 YSLEER. V was shortened by 8 bases and J by 0 bases, with 11 bases between the two germline ends. The CDR3 DNA reads as TGCGCCAGCGGAGACGCACTCTCCTACGAGCAGTACTTC. Translating it yields CASGDALSYEQYF.

V usage is TRBV7-2 and J usage is TRBJ2-5; 9 positions agree with TRBD1. Trimming at V came to 5 bases and at J to 5 bases, leaving 6 bases not matched to a gene. CDR1 SGHTA and CDR2 FQGNSA come from the germline V gene. There are 14 residues in the CDR3. The CDR3 spells CASSIQGAGETQYF. DNA for the CDR3: TGTGCCAGCAGCATACAGGGGGCTGGGGAGACCCAGTACTTC.

V usage is TRBV18 and J usage is TRBJ2-5, with TRBD1 identical over 7 bases. Germline CDR1 reads KGHSH; CDR2 reads LQKENI. The CDR3 runs to 16 residues. V gave up 3 bases and J gave up 0 bases; unmatched junction bases: 7. The CDR3 DNA reads as TGTGCCAGCTCACCTCAATTGGGACAGCACCAAGAGACCCAGTACTTC. Translation gives CASSPQLGQHQETQYF. Looking up the rest from reference TRBV18 and TRBJ2-5 gives the full variable domain: NAGVMQNPRHLVRRRGQEARLRCSPMKGHSHVYWYRQLPEEGLKFMVYLQKENIIDESGMPKERFSAEFPKEGPSILRIQQVVRGDSAAYFCASSPQLGQHQETQYFGPGTRLLVL.